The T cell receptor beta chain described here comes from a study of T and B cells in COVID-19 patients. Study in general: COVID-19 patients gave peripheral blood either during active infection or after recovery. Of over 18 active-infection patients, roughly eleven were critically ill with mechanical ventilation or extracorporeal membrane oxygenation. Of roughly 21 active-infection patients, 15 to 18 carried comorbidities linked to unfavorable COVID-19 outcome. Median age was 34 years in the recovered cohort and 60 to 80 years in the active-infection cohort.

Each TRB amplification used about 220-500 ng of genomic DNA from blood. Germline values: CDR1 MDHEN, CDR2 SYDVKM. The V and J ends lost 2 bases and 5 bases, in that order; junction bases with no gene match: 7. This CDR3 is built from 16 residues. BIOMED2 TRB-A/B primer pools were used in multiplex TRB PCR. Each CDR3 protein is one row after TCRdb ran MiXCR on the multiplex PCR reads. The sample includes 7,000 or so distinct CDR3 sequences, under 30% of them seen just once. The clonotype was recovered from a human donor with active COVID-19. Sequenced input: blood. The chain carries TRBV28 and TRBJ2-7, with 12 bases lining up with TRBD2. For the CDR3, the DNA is TGTGCCAGCAGTTTAGTACTGACTAGCGGGAGCCACGAGCAGTACTTC. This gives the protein CASSLVLTSGSHEQYF.